The T cell receptor beta chain under discussion was sequenced for a study of chemoradiotherapy in HPV16-positive cancers. Assay: immunoSEQ multiplex PCR; the TCRdb copy retains only in-frame clones and omits some. The sample lists around 850 clones; 65% to 85% were seen once. The CDR3 extends over 12 amino acids. Germline CDR1 reads MNHEY; CDR2 reads SVGAGI. The V end lost 6 bases, the J end lost 5 bases, and 10 bases lay between the germline ends. The sequence came from a human donor with HPV-associated anogenital cancer. V and J are TRBV6-5 and TRBJ2-5; D is perhaps TRBD2 (6 bases). The source material was tumor tissue, sampled from a patient who underwent chemoradiotherapy. This chain's CDR3 is CASSPGEETQYF. The CDR3 DNA reads as TGTGCCAGCAGCCCGGGGGAGGAGACCCAGTACTTC.